The next 5 T cell receptor beta chains were all read from a single sample in a study of metastatic and nonmetastatic thyroid tumors. TCRdb recomputed clones from the PCR reads via MiXCR. Of fewer than 40,000 clones listed, around 18% are singletons. No treatment had been given to any patient before thyroid surgery. The sample was tumor tissue. These receptors were obtained from a female donor with papillary thyroid cancer or a benign thyroid nodule (not recorded which). Some clones in this sample may be carry-over from other donors' samples.

The V and J genes are TRBV2 and TRBJ1-6; D ambiguous. The CDR3 runs to 14 residues. V was clipped by 10 bases and J by 5 bases, with 15 bases between them. The germline gives CDR1 SNHLY, CDR2 FYNNEI. CDR3 in DNA: TGTGCCACTCCCTCGGGGTCGGATAATTCACCCCTCCACTTT. This gives the protein CATPSGSDNSPLHF.

This clone has a handful of counts. This could be a read error, since a much larger clone is one nucleotide away. The chain has TRBV29-1 and TRBJ2-7; 8 positions agree with TRBD1. Trimming at V came to 8 bases and at J to 0 bases, leaving 6 bases not matched to a gene. The CDR3 runs to 13 residues. Germline V gives CDR1 SQVTM, CDR2 ANQGSEA. The CDR3 sequence is CSFRDRGSYEQYF. The CDR3 nucleotides read TGCAGCTTCCGAGACAGGGGCTCCTACGAGCAGTACTTC.

This clone was picked up many times. The chain has TRBV10-1 and TRBJ1-4, with no clear D. Trimming removed 2 bases at V and 3 bases at J, with 4 bases between. Per germline, CDR1 WNHNN and CDR2 SYGVQD (reference sequence). The CDR3 is 13 residues long. The CDR3 region is CASSERPNEKLFF. Here the CDR3 DNA reads TGCGCCAGCAGTGAGCGCCCTAATGAAAAACTGTTTTTT.

This clone was observed many times. The chain carries TRBV19 and TRBJ2-3, with 8 bases that match TRBD2. Germline V gives CDR1 LNHDA, CDR2 SQIVND (reference sequence). V shed 6 bases and J 4 bases; nucleotides not matched to a gene: 3. This CDR3 has 13 residues. The CDR3 bases are TGTGCCAGTAGGGGACTAGATTCAGATACGCAGTATTTT. Translating it yields CASRGLDSDTQYF.

This clone was detected many times. The genes are TRBV19 and TRBJ1-1; D may be TRBD1 (5 bases). CDR1 and CDR2 (germline): LNHDA, SQIVND (reference sequence). V gave up 5 bases and J gave up 1 base, with 17 bases separating them. The CDR3 is 16 amino acids. CDR3 coding DNA: TGTGCCAGTAGTGCCCTCCGGCCCGGGGCGAACACTGAAGCTTTCTTT. It codes for CASSALRPGANTEAFF.